What follows describes a single T cell receptor (beta chain). The CDR3 totals 18 residues. These data come from a study of T cell changes during pregnancy in multiple sclerosis. Sequenced by immunoSEQ multiplex PCR; TCRdb stores in-frame clones only, minus some. The sample records fewer than 50,000 clones, approximately 94% being singletons. This TCR came from a female donor with multiple sclerosis, enrolled in a pregnancy study. This chain connects TRBV21-1 to TRBJ1-1; the D segment call TRBD1 is taken from the table without a DNA check. TRBV21-1 is labeled a pseudogene. The specimen comprised CD8+ T cells from peripheral blood mononuclear cells, sampled before pregnancy. The CDR3, as DNA: TGTGCCAGCAGCTCCCGGAGGGCCCAGGGGGTGTCGAACACTGAAGCTTTCTTT. Protein sequence: CASSSRRAQGVSNTEAFF.